This TCR beta chain was sequenced for a study of blood T cell repertoires in COVID-19. Study summary: From the United States, Italy and Spain came samples of acute and convalescent COVID-19. The analysed material was cDNA or gDNA that came from T cells, B-cell-depleted T cells, or PBMCs.

The CDR3 length is 15 residues. V was cut by 3 bases and J by 7 bases, with 16 bases left in between. Assay: immunoSEQ multiplex PCR; the TCRdb copy retains only in-frame clones and omits some. The data contain about 260,000 clones, about four fifths of them singletons. The origin of this receptor is a woman in her forties who had recovered from COVID-19. The sample comprised peripheral blood. The chain links TRBV5-3 to TRBJ1-4; D perhaps matches TRBD1 (6 bases). TRBV5-3 is classed as an ORF, of uncertain function. The CDR3 coding sequence is TGTGCCAGAAGCTACCCGGGGGGCCAGGGTGAAAAACTGTTTTTT. Protein: CARSYPGGQGEKLFF.